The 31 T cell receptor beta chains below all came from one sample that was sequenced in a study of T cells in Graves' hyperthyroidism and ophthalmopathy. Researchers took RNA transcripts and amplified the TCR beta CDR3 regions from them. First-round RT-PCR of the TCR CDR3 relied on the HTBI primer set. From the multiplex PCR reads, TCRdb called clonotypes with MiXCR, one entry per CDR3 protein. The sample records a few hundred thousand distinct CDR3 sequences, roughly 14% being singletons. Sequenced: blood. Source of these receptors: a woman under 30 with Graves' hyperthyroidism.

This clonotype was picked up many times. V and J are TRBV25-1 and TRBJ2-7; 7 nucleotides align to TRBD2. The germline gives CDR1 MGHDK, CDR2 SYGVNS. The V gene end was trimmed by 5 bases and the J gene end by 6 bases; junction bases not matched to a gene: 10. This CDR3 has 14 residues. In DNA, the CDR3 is TGTGCCAGCAGTAAAACTAGCGTGGGGGGCGAGCAGTACTTC. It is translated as CASSKTSVGGEQYF.

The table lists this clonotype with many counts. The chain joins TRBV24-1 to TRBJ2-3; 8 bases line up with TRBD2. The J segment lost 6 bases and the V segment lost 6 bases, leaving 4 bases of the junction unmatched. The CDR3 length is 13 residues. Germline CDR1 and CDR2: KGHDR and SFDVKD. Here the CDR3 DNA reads TGTGCCACCAGTAGCGGGAGAAGGGATACGCAGTATTTT. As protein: CATSSGRRDTQYF.

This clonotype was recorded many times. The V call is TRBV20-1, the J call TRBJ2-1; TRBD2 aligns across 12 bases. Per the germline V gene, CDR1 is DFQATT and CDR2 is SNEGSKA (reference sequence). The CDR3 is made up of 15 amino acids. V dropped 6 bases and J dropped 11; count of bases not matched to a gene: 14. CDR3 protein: CSAIRAGTSGFKQFF. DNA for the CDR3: TGCAGTGCAATTAGGGCCGGGACTAGCGGGTTCAAGCAGTTCTTC.

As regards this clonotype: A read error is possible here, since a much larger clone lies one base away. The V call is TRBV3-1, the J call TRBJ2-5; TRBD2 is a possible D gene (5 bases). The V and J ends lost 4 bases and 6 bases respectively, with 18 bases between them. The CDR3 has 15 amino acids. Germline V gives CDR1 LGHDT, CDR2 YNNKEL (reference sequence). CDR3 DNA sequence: TGTGCCAGCAGCCGACCCGGACGAGGGTCCCAGACCCAGTACTTC. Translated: CASSRPGRGSQTQYF.

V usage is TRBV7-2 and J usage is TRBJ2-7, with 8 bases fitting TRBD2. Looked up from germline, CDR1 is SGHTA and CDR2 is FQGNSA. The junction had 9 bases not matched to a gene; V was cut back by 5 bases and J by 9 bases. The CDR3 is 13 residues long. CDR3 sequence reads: CASSLSGANRQYF. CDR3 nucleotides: TGTGCCAGCAGCCTTAGCGGGGCCAACCGGCAGTACTTC.

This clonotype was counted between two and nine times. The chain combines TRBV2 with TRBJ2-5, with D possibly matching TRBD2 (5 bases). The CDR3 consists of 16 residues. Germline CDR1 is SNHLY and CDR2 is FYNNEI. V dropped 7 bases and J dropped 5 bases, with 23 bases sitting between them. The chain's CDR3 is CASIPAFGGPWETQYF. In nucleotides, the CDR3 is TGTGCCAGCATCCCGGCCTTCGGCGGGCCTTGGGAGACCCAGTACTTC.

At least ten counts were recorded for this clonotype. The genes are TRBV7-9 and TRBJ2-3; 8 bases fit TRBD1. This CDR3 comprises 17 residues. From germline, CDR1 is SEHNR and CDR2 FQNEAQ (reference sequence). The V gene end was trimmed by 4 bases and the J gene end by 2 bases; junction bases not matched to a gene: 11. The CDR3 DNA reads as TGTGCCAGCAGCTCAGGGGGCTGGGCAGGCCCCACAGATACGCAGTATTTT. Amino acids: CASSSGGWAGPTDTQYF.

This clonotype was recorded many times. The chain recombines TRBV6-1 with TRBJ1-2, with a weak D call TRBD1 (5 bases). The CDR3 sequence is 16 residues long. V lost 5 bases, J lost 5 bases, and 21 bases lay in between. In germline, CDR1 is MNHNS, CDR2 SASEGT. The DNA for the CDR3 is TGTGCCAGCAGTTTCTCCTCGGGGCGGGCTGGTTATGGCTACACCTTC. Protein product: CASSFSSGRAGYGYTF.

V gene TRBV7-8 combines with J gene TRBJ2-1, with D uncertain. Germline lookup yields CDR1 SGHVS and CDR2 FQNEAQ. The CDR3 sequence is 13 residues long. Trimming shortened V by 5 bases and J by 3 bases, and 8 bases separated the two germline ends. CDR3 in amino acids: CASSPWDYNEQFF. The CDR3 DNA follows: TGTGCCAGCAGCCCCTGGGACTACAATGAGCAGTTCTTC.

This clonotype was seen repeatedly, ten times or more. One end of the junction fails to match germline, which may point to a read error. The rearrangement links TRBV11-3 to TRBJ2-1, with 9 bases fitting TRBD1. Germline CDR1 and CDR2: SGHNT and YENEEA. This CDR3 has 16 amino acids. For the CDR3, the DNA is TGTGCCAGCACCTTAGCCGGGACAGGGAACCGAGGTGAGCAGTTCTTC. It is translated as CASTLAGTGNRGEQFF.

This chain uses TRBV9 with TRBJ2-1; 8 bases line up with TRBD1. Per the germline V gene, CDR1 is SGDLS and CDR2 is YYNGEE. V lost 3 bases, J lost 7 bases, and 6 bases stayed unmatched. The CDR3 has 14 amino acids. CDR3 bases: TGTGCCAGCAGCGGGGGGGACAGGCCAAATGAGCAGTTCTTC. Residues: CASSGGDRPNEQFF.

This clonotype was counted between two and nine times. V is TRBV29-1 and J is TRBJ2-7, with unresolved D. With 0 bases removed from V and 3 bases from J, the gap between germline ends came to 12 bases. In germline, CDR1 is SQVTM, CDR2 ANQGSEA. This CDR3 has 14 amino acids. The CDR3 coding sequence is TGCAGCGTTGAAGACGATACACACATCTACGAGCAGTACTTC. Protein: CSVEDDTHIYEQYF.

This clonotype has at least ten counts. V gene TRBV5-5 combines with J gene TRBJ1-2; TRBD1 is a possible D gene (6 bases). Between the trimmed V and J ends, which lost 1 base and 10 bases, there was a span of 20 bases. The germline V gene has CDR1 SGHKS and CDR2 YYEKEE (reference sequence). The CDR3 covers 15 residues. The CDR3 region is CASSLLFWDKLHYTF. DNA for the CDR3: TGTGCCAGCAGCTTGTTGTTCTGGGACAAACTCCACTACACCTTC.

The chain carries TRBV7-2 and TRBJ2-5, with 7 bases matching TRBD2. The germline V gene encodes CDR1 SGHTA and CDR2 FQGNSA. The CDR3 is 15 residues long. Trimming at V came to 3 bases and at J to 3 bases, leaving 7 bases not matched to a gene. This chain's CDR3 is CASSLGGRLKETQYF. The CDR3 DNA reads TGTGCCAGCAGCTTGGGAGGGAGACTAAAAGAGACCCAGTACTTC.

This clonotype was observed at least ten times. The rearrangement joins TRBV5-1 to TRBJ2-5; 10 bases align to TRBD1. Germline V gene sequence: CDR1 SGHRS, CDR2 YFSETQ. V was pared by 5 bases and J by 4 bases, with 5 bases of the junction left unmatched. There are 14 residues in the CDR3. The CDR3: CASSDGDRGETQYF. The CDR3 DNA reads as TGCGCCAGCAGTGACGGGGACAGGGGAGAGACCCAGTACTTC.

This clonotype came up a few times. The CDR3 coding sequence is TGTGCCAGCAGCTCCCAATTGGGGGGACAGGAGACCCAGTACTTC. Amino acids: CASSSQLGGQETQYF. The V and J genes are TRBV2 and TRBJ2-5; weak D call: TRBD1 (7 bases). V lost 6 bases to trimming and J lost 5 bases, with 19 bases between them. CDR3 size: 15 residues. Germline-derived CDR1 and CDR2 are SNHLY and FYNNEI.

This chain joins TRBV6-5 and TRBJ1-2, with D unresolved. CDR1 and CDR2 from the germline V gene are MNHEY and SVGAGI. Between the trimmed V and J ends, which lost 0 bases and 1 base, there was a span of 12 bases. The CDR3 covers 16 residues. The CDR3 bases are TGTGCCAGCAGTTACTCCCAGTGGAGTCGTAACTATGGCTACACCTTC. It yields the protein CASSYSQWSRNYGYTF.

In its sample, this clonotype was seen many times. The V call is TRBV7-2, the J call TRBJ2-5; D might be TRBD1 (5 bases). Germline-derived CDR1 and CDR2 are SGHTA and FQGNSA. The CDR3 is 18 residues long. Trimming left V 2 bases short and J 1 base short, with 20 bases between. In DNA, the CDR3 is TGTGCCAGCAGCTTAATGAGTTGGAATCCAGGGATCCAAGAGACCCAGTACTTC. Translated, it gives CASSLMSWNPGIQETQYF.

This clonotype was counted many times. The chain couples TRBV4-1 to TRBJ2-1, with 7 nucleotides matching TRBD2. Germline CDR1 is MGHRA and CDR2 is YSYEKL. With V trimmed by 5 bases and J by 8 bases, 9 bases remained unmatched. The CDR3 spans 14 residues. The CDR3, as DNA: TGCGCCAGCAGCACACGACCGGGAGGCGATGAGCAGTTCTTC. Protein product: CASSTRPGGDEQFF.

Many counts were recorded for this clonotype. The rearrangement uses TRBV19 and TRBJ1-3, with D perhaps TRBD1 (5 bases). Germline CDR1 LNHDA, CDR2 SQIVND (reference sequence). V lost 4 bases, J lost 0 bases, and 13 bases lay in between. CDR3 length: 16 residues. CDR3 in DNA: TGTGCCAGTAGTAGACTCCCGGGACTCTCTGGAAACACCATATATTTT. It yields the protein CASSRLPGLSGNTIYF.

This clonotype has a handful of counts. This chain's CDR3 is CSGEQGPGSPLHF. The CDR3 DNA is TGCAGTGGAGAACAGGGGCCCGGTTCACCCCTCCACTTT. The chain carries TRBV20-1 and TRBJ1-6; 7 bases match TRBD1. Germline V gene data show CDR1 as DFQATT and CDR2 as SNEGSKA (reference sequence). V dropped 7 bases and J dropped 9; count of bases not matched to a gene: 9. This CDR3 comprises 13 residues.

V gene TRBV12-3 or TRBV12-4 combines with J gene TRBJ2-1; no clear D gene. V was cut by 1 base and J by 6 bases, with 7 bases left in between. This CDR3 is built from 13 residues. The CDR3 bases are TGTGCCAGCAGTTTAGTAACAGTCAATGAGCAGTTCTTC. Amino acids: CASSLVTVNEQFF.

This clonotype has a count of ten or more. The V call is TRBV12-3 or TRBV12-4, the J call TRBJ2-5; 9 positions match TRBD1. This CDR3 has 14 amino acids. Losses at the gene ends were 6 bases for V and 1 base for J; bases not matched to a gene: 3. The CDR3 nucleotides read TGTGCCAGCAGCGCGACAGGGGGCCAAGAGACCCAGTACTTC. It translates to CASSATGGQETQYF.

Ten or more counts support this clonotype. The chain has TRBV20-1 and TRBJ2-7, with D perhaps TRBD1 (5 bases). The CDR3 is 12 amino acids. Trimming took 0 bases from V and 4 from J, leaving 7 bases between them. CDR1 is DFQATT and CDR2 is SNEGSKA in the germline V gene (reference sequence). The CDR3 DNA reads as TGCAGTGCTAGAGATAGGGGATACGAGCAGTACTTC. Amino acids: CSARDRGYEQYF.

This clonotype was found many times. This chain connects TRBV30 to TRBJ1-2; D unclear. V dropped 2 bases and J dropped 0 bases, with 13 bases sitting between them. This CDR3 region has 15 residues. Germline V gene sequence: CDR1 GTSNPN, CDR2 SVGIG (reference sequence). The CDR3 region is CAWSPPRLANYGYTF. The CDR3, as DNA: TGTGCCTGGAGTCCCCCGAGGTTAGCTAACTATGGCTACACCTTC.

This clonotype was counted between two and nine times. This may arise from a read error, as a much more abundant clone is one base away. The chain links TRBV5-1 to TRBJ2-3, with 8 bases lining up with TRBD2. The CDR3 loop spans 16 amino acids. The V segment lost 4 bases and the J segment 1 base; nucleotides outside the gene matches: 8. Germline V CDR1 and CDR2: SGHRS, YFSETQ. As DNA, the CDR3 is TGCGCCAGCAGCCTCCGGACTAGCAGGGGCACAGATACGCAGTATTTT. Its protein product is CASSLRTSRGTDTQYF.

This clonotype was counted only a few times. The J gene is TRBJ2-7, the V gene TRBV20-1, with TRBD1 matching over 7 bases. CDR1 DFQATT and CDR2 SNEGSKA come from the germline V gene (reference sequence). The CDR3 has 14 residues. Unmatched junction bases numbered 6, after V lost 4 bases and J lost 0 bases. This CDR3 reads CSATRQGSSYEQYF. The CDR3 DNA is TGCAGTGCTACCCGACAGGGATCCTCCTACGAGCAGTACTTC.

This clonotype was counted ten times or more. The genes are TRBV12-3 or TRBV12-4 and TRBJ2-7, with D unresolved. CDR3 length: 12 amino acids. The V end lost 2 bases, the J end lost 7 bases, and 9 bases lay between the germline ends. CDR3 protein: CASSLTPKEQYF. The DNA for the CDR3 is TGTGCCAGCAGTTTAACACCTAAGGAGCAGTACTTC.

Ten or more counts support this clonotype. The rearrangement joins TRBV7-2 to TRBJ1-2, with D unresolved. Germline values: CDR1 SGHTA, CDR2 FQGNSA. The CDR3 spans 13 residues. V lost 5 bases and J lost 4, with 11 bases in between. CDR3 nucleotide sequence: TGTGCCAGCAGCCCGCGGTTGTTCTATGGCTACACCTTC. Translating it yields CASSPRLFYGYTF.

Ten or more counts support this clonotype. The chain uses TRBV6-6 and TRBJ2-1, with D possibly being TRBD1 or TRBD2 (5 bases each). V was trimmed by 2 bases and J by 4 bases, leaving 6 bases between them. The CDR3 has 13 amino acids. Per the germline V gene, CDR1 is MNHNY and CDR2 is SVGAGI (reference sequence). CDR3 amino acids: CASSYGGYNEQFF. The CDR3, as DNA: TGTGCCAGCAGTTACGGGGGATACAATGAGCAGTTCTTC.

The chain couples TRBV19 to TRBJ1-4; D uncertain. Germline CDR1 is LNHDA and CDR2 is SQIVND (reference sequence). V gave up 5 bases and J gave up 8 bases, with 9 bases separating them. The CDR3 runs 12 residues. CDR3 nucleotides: TGTGCCAGTAGTCCTTATAAGGAAAAACTGTTTTTT. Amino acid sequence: CASSPYKEKLFF.